Below, 19 T cell receptor beta chains from the same sample are listed, as sequenced in a study of cytomegalovirus exposure and HLA in healthy donors. PCR used 60 Vbeta primers and 13 Jbeta primers. TCRdb's table, derived via immunoSEQ multiplex PCR, lists solely in-frame clones and lacks some. The sample lists more than 95,000 clones, around 80% occurring once. Sequencing used PBMCs. The receptors come from a woman between 35 and 50 years old in good health and CMV-seronegative.

The count of this clone is one. The gene calls are TRBV5-4 and TRBJ1-6, with 7 bases lining up with TRBD1. The CDR3 has 14 residues. Germline V gene lookup returns CDR1 SGHNT and CDR2 YYREEE (reference sequence). V shed 4 bases and J 6 bases; nucleotides not matched to a gene: 4. The CDR3 sequence is CASSLDRSNSPLHF. For the CDR3, the DNA is TGTGCCAGCAGCCTGGACAGGAGTAATTCACCCCTCCACTTT.

As regards this clone: Relative to the germline gene, one junction end is altered; a read error may explain this. The J gene is TRBJ2-3, the V gene TRBV7-9; 11 nucleotides match TRBD2. The CDR3 has 16 amino acids. Germline CDR1 is SEHNR and CDR2 is FQNEAQ (reference sequence). CDR3 sequence reads: CSSSSFSGREADTQYF. In DNA form, the CDR3 reads TGTTCCAGCAGCTCCTTTAGCGGGAGGGAGGCAGATACGCAGTATTTT.

The chain carries TRBV7-2 and TRBJ2-1; tentative D call: TRBD2 (6 bases). This CDR3 comprises 15 residues. Deletions cut 3 bases from V and 5 bases from J, with 14 bases between. Germline V CDR1 and CDR2: SGHTA, FQGNSA. The CDR3 region has the DNA TGTGCCAGCAGCTTGGGGCCTAGCGTGAACAATGAGCAGTTCTTC. This encodes CASSLGPSVNNEQFF.

V and J are TRBV9 and TRBJ1-1, with D uncertain. The germline V gene has CDR1 SGDLS and CDR2 YYNGEE. Deletions cut 1 base from V and 0 bases from J, with 7 bases between. The CDR3 contains 14 residues. The CDR3 reads CASSVIQVNTEAFF. DNA for the CDR3: TGTGCCAGCAGCGTAATTCAGGTGAACACTGAAGCTTTCTTT.

The chain is built from TRBV6-6 and TRBJ1-1; possible D gene TRBD1, 5 bases. The germline CDR1 and CDR2 sequences are MNHNY and SVGAGI (reference sequence). The CDR3 sequence is 16 residues long. V lost 3 bases to trimming and J lost 2 bases, with 16 bases between them. The CDR3 DNA is TGTGCCAGCAGTTATCAGAGGAGAAGGGGCAACACTGAAGCTTTCTTT. Amino acids: CASSYQRRRGNTEAFF.

V usage is TRBV10-3 and J usage is TRBJ1-1, with a weak D call TRBD1 (6 bases). Looked up from germline, CDR1 is ENHRY and CDR2 is SYGVKD. This CDR3 has 13 amino acids. V was trimmed by 9 bases and J by 0 bases, leaving 11 bases between them. The CDR3 DNA follows: TGTGCCATTAGCGGGGGCATGAACACTGAAGCTTTCTTT. It is translated as CAISGGMNTEAFF.

The genes are TRBV9 and TRBJ2-7; 9 bases match TRBD1. Germline V gene lookup returns CDR1 SGDLS and CDR2 YYNGEE. V lost 2 bases, J lost 4 bases, and 7 bases stayed unmatched. This CDR3 comprises 15 residues. CDR3 loop: CASSVLPGQGYEQYF. In DNA form, the CDR3 reads TGTGCCAGCAGCGTCCTCCCGGGACAGGGTTACGAGCAGTACTTC.

The rearrangement joins TRBV25-1 to TRBJ1-5; D is unclear. Trimming removed 7 bases at V and 0 bases at J, with 4 bases between. The CDR3 contains 12 residues. CDR1 and CDR2 (germline): MGHDK, SYGVNS. CDR3 residues: CASTNSNQPQHF. As DNA, the CDR3 is TGTGCCAGCACAAATAGCAATCAGCCCCAGCATTTT.

This clone was seen a handful of times. The V call is TRBV7-2, the J call TRBJ2-3, with 9 bases identical to TRBD2. J was trimmed by 1 base and V by 5 bases; bases with no gene match: 7. CDR1 SGHTA and CDR2 FQGNSA come from the germline V gene. The CDR3 is made up of 16 amino acids. The CDR3 DNA is TGTGCCAGCAGCCCAATCGGGACTAGCCGCACAGATACGCAGTATTTT. This sequence encodes CASSPIGTSRTDTQYF.

The chain links TRBV7-8 to TRBJ1-2; D perhaps matches TRBD1 (5 bases). With 1 base removed from V and 7 bases from J, the gap between germline ends came to 10 bases. Germline V CDR1 and CDR2: SGHVS, FQNEAQ. This CDR3 spans 13 amino acids. The DNA for the CDR3 is TGTGCCAGCAGCTTAGGGGGCTTCCGTGGCTACACCTTC. Its protein product is CASSLGGFRGYTF.

The gene calls are TRBV11-2 and TRBJ1-2, with TRBD1 matching over 7 bases. The CDR3 contains 13 residues. Germline lookup yields CDR1 SGHAT and CDR2 FQNNGV. Trimming removed 5 bases from V and 2 bases from J; junction bases left unmatched: 2. The CDR3 coding sequence is TGTGCCAGCAGCCCGACAGGGAACTATGGCTACACCTTC. Translation: CASSPTGNYGYTF.

The chain recombines TRBV7-2 with TRBJ2-5; 7 bases align to TRBD2. Germline CDR1 and CDR2: SGHTA and FQGNSA. The CDR3 length is 16 residues. J was trimmed by 5 bases and V by 3 bases; bases with no gene match: 12. The CDR3 bases are TGTGCCAGCAGCTTCCCTGGATGGCGGGAGAGGGAGACCCAGTACTTC. This sequence encodes CASSFPGWRERETQYF.

This clone was detected a few times. The junction departs from the called germline gene at one end, perhaps through a read error. The chain combines TRBV4-3 with TRBJ2-2; D perhaps matches TRBD2 (5 bases). The length of the CDR3 is 18 residues. The germline V gene has CDR1 LGHNA and CDR2 YSLEER. The CDR3 sequence: CASSQDGLIGMSAGEPFF. The CDR3 nucleotides are TGCGCCAGCAGCCAAGACGGACTTATTGGTATGAGCGCCGGGGAGCCGTTTTTT.

The table lists this clone with a few counts. The rearrangement links TRBV7-9 to TRBJ2-2, with 8 bases lining up with TRBD1. CDR3 length: 14 residues. Germline V gene sequence: CDR1 SEHNR, CDR2 FQNEAQ (reference sequence). J was trimmed by 6 bases and V by 6 bases; bases with no gene match: 6. In DNA form, the CDR3 reads TGTGCCAGCAGTTTGCGGACAGGGCCCGGGGAGCTGTTTTTT. Its protein product is CASSLRTGPGELFF.

The table lists this clone with a few counts. This chain joins TRBV4-3 and TRBJ2-7; TRBD2 matches at 14 bases. Germline-derived CDR1 and CDR2 are LGHNA and YSLEER. With 0 bases clipped from V and 4 bases from J, the junction kept 11 bases outside the gene matches. The CDR3 spans 19 residues. The CDR3 is CASSQEGGPGLAGVYEQYF. The CDR3 DNA reads TGCGCCAGCAGCCAAGAAGGGGGACCGGGACTAGCGGGAGTGTACGAGCAGTACTTC.

The V call is TRBV4-1, the J call TRBJ2-5, with a tentative D call TRBD2 (5 bases). The V and J ends lost 1 base and 5 bases respectively, with 17 bases between them. The germline V gene has CDR1 MGHRA and CDR2 YSYEKL. The CDR3 runs to 16 residues. The CDR3 loop is CASSQGWGAEGETQYF. CDR3 coding DNA: TGCGCCAGCAGCCAAGGATGGGGAGCGGAAGGGGAGACCCAGTACTTC.

V usage is TRBV28 and J usage is TRBJ2-2; D remains ambiguous. Germline V gene sequence: CDR1 MDHEN, CDR2 SYDVKM. Trimming shortened V by 8 bases and J by 3 bases, and 7 bases separated the two germline ends. The CDR3 consists of 12 residues. The CDR3 coding sequence is TGTGCCAGCGCGGTAGACACCGGGGAGCTGTTTTTT. Translated, it gives CASAVDTGELFF.

The CDR3 sequence is CASSLVSTANTEAFF. The CDR3, as DNA: TGTGCCAGCAGCTTGGTCTCGACAGCGAACACTGAAGCTTTCTTT. The chain joins TRBV7-9 to TRBJ1-1, with a tentative D call TRBD1 (5 bases). V dropped 3 bases and J dropped 1 base, with 12 bases sitting between them. The CDR3 has 15 amino acids. CDR1 and CDR2 from the germline V gene are SEHNR and FQNEAQ (reference sequence).

The genes are TRBV5-3 and TRBJ1-5, with TRBD1 identical over 9 bases. TRBV5-3 carries the ORF label, with uncertain function. V shed 0 bases, J shed 8 bases, and the junction held 6 bases outside the gene matches. This CDR3 contains 15 residues. In DNA form, the CDR3 reads TGTGCCAGAAGCTTGGGGACAGGGGTCGAGGAGCCCCAGCATTTT. Amino acid sequence: CARSLGTGVEEPQHF.